The text below deals with one T cell receptor beta chain. This record comes from a study of blood T cell repertoires in COVID-19. Study-level information: Sites in the United States, Italy and Spain provided acute and convalescent COVID-19 samples. Sources were T cells, B-cell-depleted T cells, or PBMCs; the material itself was cDNA or gDNA.

Original processing methods: Amplification with reference gene primers provided the estimates of nucleated cell counts. The data were produced by immunoSEQ multiplex PCR, yet TCRdb's version contains in-frame clones alone and is incomplete. V and J calls and clone size are copied from that table; D and trimming were computed from the DNA. The sample consists of fewer than 250,000 clones, 84% of them appearing once. CDR1 SQVTM and CDR2 ANQGSEA come from the germline V gene. Trimming removed 4 bases from V and 5 bases from J, with 21 bases in between. This CDR3 contains 15 residues. The source material was peripheral blood. The V call is TRBV29-1, the J call TRBJ2-7; D remains unclear. This receptor was identified in a woman aged 50 to 60 with active or convalescent COVID-19. In nucleotides, the CDR3 is TGCAGCGTTGTAACAGCCCCTCTTTTTGTAGACGAGCAGTACTTC. This codes for CSVVTAPLFVDEQYF.